These 3 T cell receptor beta chains were sequenced from one sample in a study of blood T cell repertoires in COVID-19. TCRdb's copy holds only in-frame clones and misses some; the assay was immunoSEQ multiplex PCR. The table has approximately 240,000 clones, 70% to 90% seen once; the top ten hold 2.9%. The material sequenced was peripheral blood. The receptors derive from a man in his fifties who had recovered from COVID-19.

CDR3 residues: CASSLETSGRSYEQYF. DNA of the CDR3: TGTGCCAGCAGCTTAGAGACTAGCGGGAGGTCCTACGAGCAGTACTTC. V gene TRBV7-2 combines with J gene TRBJ2-7, with TRBD2 matching over 13 bases. The CDR3 totals 16 residues. The germline CDR1 and CDR2 sequences are SGHTA and FQGNSA. The V gene end was trimmed by 1 base and the J gene end by 1 base; junction bases not matched to a gene: 1.

The V gene is TRBV14, the J gene TRBJ1-3; D is unresolved. The CDR3 has 12 residues. Germline V gene lookup returns CDR1 SGHDN and CDR2 FVKESK. Trimming removed 6 bases at V and 0 bases at J, with 3 bases between. CDR3 DNA: TGTGCCAGCAGTTACTCTGGAAACACCATATATTTT. Translation gives CASSYSGNTIYF.

This chain connects TRBV13 to TRBJ2-7; 11 bases align to TRBD2. This CDR3 has 16 amino acids. V lost 5 bases to trimming and J lost 5 bases; unmatched junction nucleotides: 11. The germline CDR1 and CDR2 sequences are PRHDT and FYEKMQ (reference sequence). The CDR3 loop reads CASSPGTSGPLDEQYF. The CDR3 bases are TGTGCCAGCAGCCCTGGGACTAGCGGACCCTTGGACGAGCAGTACTTC.